The clone carrying this T cell receptor beta chain was seen a few times. Its antigen is still unknown. The sample holds other DNA sequences that translate to the same CDR3. Germline V gene lookup returns CDR1 MNHNS and CDR2 SASEGT. The CDR3 runs to 12 residues. V lost 6 bases and J 5 bases, leaving 10 bases between the germline ends. The primer mix had 60 Vbeta and 13 Jbeta primers. Clones were sequenced by immunoSEQ multiplex PCR, and TCRdb holds only the in-frame ones, with some missing. The sample lists 200,000 to 250,000 clones, around 80% occurring once. The data were obtained in a study of cytomegalovirus exposure and HLA in healthy donors. Study conclusions and caveats: CMV antigen specificity was confirmed in vitro for three CMV-associated chains.

The source of this sequence is a man younger than 30 in good health and CMV-seronegative. The chain employs TRBV6-1 and TRBJ1-1; D not certain. Sequenced sample: PBMCs. CDR3 bases: TGTGCCAGCAGCCCGGGAGGGACTGAAGCTTTCTTT. It encodes CASSPGGTEAFF.